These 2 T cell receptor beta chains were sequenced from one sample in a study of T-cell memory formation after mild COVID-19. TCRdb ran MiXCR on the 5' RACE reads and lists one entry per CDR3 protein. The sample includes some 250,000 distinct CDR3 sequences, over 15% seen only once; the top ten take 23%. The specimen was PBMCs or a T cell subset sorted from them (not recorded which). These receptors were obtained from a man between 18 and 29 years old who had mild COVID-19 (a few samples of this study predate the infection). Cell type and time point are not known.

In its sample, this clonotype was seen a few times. CDR3 protein: CASRTGVGVVGYTF. The DNA for the CDR3 is TGTGCCAGCAGGACAGGAGTGGGGGTGGTGGGCTACACCTTC. The chain links TRBV7-2 to TRBJ1-2; D is possibly TRBD1 (6 bases). This CDR3 contains 14 residues. The germline V and J ends were trimmed by 6 bases and 8 bases, with 19 bases remaining between them. Germline V gene lookup returns CDR1 SGHTA and CDR2 FQGNSA. The full variable domain, with the rest looked up from reference TRBV7-2 and TRBJ1-2, is GAGVSQSPSNKVTEKGKDVELRCDPISGHTALYWYRQSLGQGLEFLIYFQGNSAPDKSGLPSDRFSAERTGGSVSTLTIQRTQQEDSAVYLCASRTGVGVVGYTFGSGTRLTVV.

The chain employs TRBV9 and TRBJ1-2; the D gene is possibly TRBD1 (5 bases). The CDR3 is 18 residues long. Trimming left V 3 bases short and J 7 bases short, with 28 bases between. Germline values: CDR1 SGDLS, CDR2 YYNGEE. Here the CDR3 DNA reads TGTGCCAGCAGCGGAACCCGTGGGACCAGGGAAACGGAGGGTGGCTACACCTTC. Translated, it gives CASSGTRGTRETEGGYTF.